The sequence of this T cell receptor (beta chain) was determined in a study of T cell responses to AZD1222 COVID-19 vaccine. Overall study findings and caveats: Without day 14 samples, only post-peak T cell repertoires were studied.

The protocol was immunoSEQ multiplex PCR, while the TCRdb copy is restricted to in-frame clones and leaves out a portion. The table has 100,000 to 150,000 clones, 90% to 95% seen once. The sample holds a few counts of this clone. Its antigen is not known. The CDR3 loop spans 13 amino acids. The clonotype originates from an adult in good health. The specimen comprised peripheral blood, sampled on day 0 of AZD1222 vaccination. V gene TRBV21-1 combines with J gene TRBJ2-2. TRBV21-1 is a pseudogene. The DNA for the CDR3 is TGTGCCAGCAGTAGTGGGGGCACCGGGGAGCTGTTTTTT. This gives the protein CASSSGGTGELFF.